Sequencing of this T cell receptor (beta chain) was carried out in a study of vaccination and CD4 T cells after COVID-19 (dated 2022 in TCRdb). Broadly, across the study: Convalescent patients had a positive SARS-CoV-2 result on nasal swab PCR, and of these patients, about ten had mild disease and one had severe disease. Six males and four females were included in the convalescent cohort, with two Hispanic individuals, seven Caucasians, two Asians and one multiracial person represented. Participants got two doses of the Pfizer-BioNTech BNT162b2 vaccine (n=8) or two doses of the Moderna mRNA-1273 vaccine (n=2). Post-COVID blood samples from convalescent patients were collected a median of roughly 100 days after diagnosis, with a range of roughly 35 to 180 days. The time from the second vaccine dose to post-vaccine blood sampling had a median of 72 days and ranged from about 14 to 241 days. The spike-specific CD4+ TCR repertoire was compared before and after mRNA vaccination in approximately ten COVID-19 convalescent patients and a few infection-naive healthy vaccine recipients. The full study reports these points: Relatively few convalescent patients were included in the study, and early timepoints after natural infection were not analyzed. The median count of SARS-CoV-2-reactive clonotypes went up from around 21 after infection to a few dozen after vaccination, although the change was not significant. In convalescent patients, a median approximately 89% of post-vaccine SARS-CoV-2-reactive clones were detected only after vaccination, suggesting vaccine-specific priming. Nearly all vaccine-specific clones in convalescent patients (304 of 307) were mono-reactive for SARS-CoV-2 spike rather than cross-reactive with common cold coronaviruses.

The CDR3 holds 13 amino acids from the cysteine to the phenylalanine. The CDR3 DNA has 39 bases and is translated from base 1. The germline V gene (reference sequence) yields DFQATT for CDR1 and SNEGSKA for CDR2. V is reduced by 5 bases and J by 6 bases, leaving a spacing of 17 bases between them. This clonotype was seen a few times. Its antigen is unknown. There are no base qualities to consult, and no much larger clone falls within one base. The protocol used for the library was PCR. Sequencer: Illumina iSeq 100. In the original analysis: Non-productive sequences were removed, and CDR3s that did not start with C, did not end with F or W, or were shorter than 7 amino acids were discarded. CDR3 homology was assessed with Levenshtein distances (stringdist) and unrooted phylogenetic trees (ape) in R version 3.6.1. TCRdb passed the public sequencing reads through fastp at Q25 and MiXCR, retaining productive beta sequences. CDR3 protein sequences are deduplicated, and each keeps its most common genes and DNA. TCRdb, not the original authors, processed these V and J calls. Here the sample has some 18,000 distinct CDR3 sequences; 60% occur a single time. About 1.1% of the sample is taken by the ten largest.

The convalescent patients' positive SARS-CoV-2 PCR tests fell between March and December 2020, which was before the Alpha, Beta and Delta variants emerged in the United States. PBMCs were separated from whole blood using Ficoll-Paque Plus gradient centrifugation and then either used fresh or cryopreserved at -140C. This material consisted of CD4+ T cells from blood, taken after SARS-CoV-2 vaccination. This sequence uses TRBV20-1 and TRBJ2-7; the D assignment is uncertain and may be TRBD1 or TRBD2, with 7 bases supporting each. This TCR derives from a human donor who had recovered from COVID-19. This receptor has the CDR3 CSAPWAGGGEQYF. The DNA sequence is given as TGCAGTGCTCCCTGGGCAGGGGGGGGCGAGCAGTACTTC.